One and the same sample provided the 31 T cell receptor beta chains below, sequenced in a study of PD-1 blockade in classical Hodgkin lymphoma. No patient escaped relapse after autologous stem cell transplantation, and brentuximab vedotin exposure varied. The protocol was immunoSEQ multiplex PCR, while the TCRdb copy is restricted to in-frame clones and leaves out a portion. The sample records roughly 60,000 clones, more than 75% being singletons. Material: peripheral blood mononuclear cells (PBMCs), obtained before the second cycle of nivolumab. The receptors were sampled from a human donor with classical Hodgkin lymphoma.

This clone was counted between two and nine times. This chain connects TRBV11-2 to TRBJ2-7, with D perhaps matching TRBD2 (5 bases). Trimming removed 2 bases at V and 6 bases at J, with 8 bases between. This CDR3 has 12 residues. Germline CDR1 SGHAT, CDR2 FQNNGV. CDR3 DNA sequence: TGTGCCAGCAGCTTAAACGAGGGCGAGCAGTACTTC. Translated: CASSLNEGEQYF.

This clone was detected only a few times. This sequence joins TRBV5-6 and TRBJ2-7, with 8 positions matching TRBD2. The germline gives CDR1 SGHDT, CDR2 YYEEEE. The CDR3 totals 15 residues. J was trimmed by 3 bases and V by 2 bases; bases with no gene match: 7. The CDR3 region is CASSLGLAPVYEQYF. The CDR3 DNA is TGTGCCAGCAGCTTAGGACTAGCTCCCGTCTACGAGCAGTACTTC. The whole variable domain, remainder taken from reference TRBV5-6 and TRBJ2-7, is DAGVTQSPTHLIKTRGQQVTLRCSPKSGHDTVSWYQQALGQGPQFIFQYYEEEERQRGNFPDRFSGHQFPNYSSELNVNALLLGDSALYLCASSLGLAPVYEQYFGPGTRLTVT.

The chain carries TRBV2 and TRBJ1-1, with TRBD1 identical over 8 bases. V was pared by 6 bases and J by 4 bases, with 7 bases of the junction left unmatched. Germline CDR1 is SNHLY and CDR2 is FYNNEI. The CDR3 extends over 14 amino acids. This chain's CDR3 is CASSTRGRITEAFF. The CDR3 DNA reads as TGTGCCAGCAGCACCAGGGGGCGGATCACTGAAGCTTTCTTT.

The V and J genes are TRBV5-1 and TRBJ2-5; a possible D gene is TRBD1 (5 bases). CDR1 and CDR2 from the germline V gene are SGHRS and YFSETQ. The CDR3 extends over 15 amino acids. Trimming removed 5 bases from V and 4 bases from J, with 18 bases in between. The CDR3 region is CASRPGPQGVETQYF. The CDR3 DNA follows: TGCGCCAGCAGACCCGGGCCCCAGGGCGTAGAGACCCAGTACTTC.

This clone was seen a single time. The chain has TRBV7-3 and TRBJ1-2, with 9 bases that match TRBD1. Germline V gene lookup returns CDR1 SGHTA and CDR2 FQGTGA. This CDR3 spans 16 amino acids. Trimming took 0 bases from V and 1 from J; bases not matched to a gene: 3. CDR3 protein: CASSLTGQGFNYGYTF. In DNA form, the CDR3 reads TGTGCCAGCAGCTTAACGGGACAGGGATTTAACTATGGCTACACCTTC. Using reference TRBV7-3 and TRBJ1-2 for the parts outside the CDR3, the full variable domain is GAGVSQTPSNKVTEKGKYVELRCDPISGHTALYWYRQSLGQGPEFLIYFQGTGAADDSGLPNDRFFAVRPEGSVSTLKIQRTERGDSAVYLCASSLTGQGFNYGYTFGSGTRLTVV.

The chain recombines TRBV7-9 with TRBJ1-2; no clear D. Trimming cost V 11 bases and J 7 bases, with 20 bases left between them. The length of the CDR3 is 13 residues. Germline V gives CDR1 SEHNR, CDR2 FQNEAQ (reference sequence). The DNA of the CDR3 is TGTGCCTTCTCCCCGGGCGTGGAAGGTGGCTACACCTTC. This gives the protein CAFSPGVEGGYTF.

J is TRBJ2-2 and V is TRBV6-5; D is unresolved. The V end lost 0 bases, the J end lost 4 bases, and 3 bases lay between the germline ends. There are 13 residues in the CDR3. Germline CDR1 is MNHEY and CDR2 is SVGAGI. CDR3 sequence (DNA): TGTGCCAGCAGTTACTCGCGCACCGGGGAGCTGTTTTTT. It encodes CASSYSRTGELFF.

This clone has only a few counts. The rearrangement joins TRBV2 to TRBJ2-2, with 8 bases that match TRBD2. With V trimmed by 4 bases and J by 4 bases, 5 bases remained unmatched. The length of the CDR3 is 15 residues. Germline assignment: CDR1 SNHLY and CDR2 FYNNEI. The CDR3 spells CASSGTSGLTGELFF. DNA for the CDR3: TGTGCCAGCAGTGGTACTAGCGGCCTCACCGGGGAGCTGTTTTTT.

The DNA for the CDR3 is TGCGCCAGCAGTAGACTAGCGGGGGATGGTCAAGAGACCCAGTACTTC. Its protein product is CASSRLAGDGQETQYF. The rearrangement joins TRBV5-1 to TRBJ2-5, with 12 bases matching TRBD2. The germline CDR1 and CDR2 sequences are SGHRS and YFSETQ. The CDR3 is 16 residues long. After removal of 5 bases from V and 2 bases from J, the junction contained 7 bases not matched to a gene. The full variable domain, with the rest looked up from reference TRBV5-1 and TRBJ2-5, is KAGVTQTPRYLIKTRGQQVTLSCSPISGHRSVSWYQQTPGQGLQFLFEYFSETQRNKGNFPGRFSGRQFSNSRSEMNVSTLELGDSALYLCASSRLAGDGQETQYFGPGTRLLVL.

This clone was counted a few times. This chain connects TRBV7-9 to TRBJ1-2, with 9 bases identical to TRBD1. The trim removed 5 bases at V and 1 base at J, leaving 2 bases unmatched. The CDR3 consists of 14 residues. CDR1 SEHNR and CDR2 FQNEAQ come from the germline V gene (reference sequence). The CDR3 region is CASSQGQGNYGYTF. In DNA form, the CDR3 reads TGTGCCAGCAGCCAGGGACAGGGTAACTATGGCTACACCTTC. Looking up the rest from reference TRBV7-9 and TRBJ1-2 gives the full variable domain: DTGVSQNPRHKITKRGQNVTFRCDPISEHNRLYWYRQTLGQGPEFLTYFQNEAQLEKSRLLSDRFSAERPKGSFSTLEIQRTEQGDSAMYLCASSQGQGNYGYTFGSGTRLTVV.

In this sample, this clone turned up a few times. The chain employs TRBV6-6 and TRBJ1-1; 8 bases fit TRBD1. With V trimmed by 8 bases and J by 3 bases, 5 bases remained unmatched. Germline CDR1 and CDR2: MNHNY and SVGAGI (reference sequence). This CDR3 contains 13 residues. The CDR3 here is CASWDRTHTEAFF. The CDR3 DNA sequence: TGTGCCAGCTGGGACAGGACCCACACTGAAGCTTTCTTT.

This sequence joins TRBV9 and TRBJ1-2, with D maybe TRBD1 (6 bases). Germline assignment: CDR1 SGDLS and CDR2 YYNGEE. The V end was cut by 4 bases, the J end by 3 bases, with 22 bases between. The CDR3 runs 17 residues. The chain's CDR3 is CASSKSLLQGPYYGYTF. The CDR3 region has the DNA TGTGCCAGCAGCAAATCCTTACTACAGGGACCTTACTATGGCTACACCTTC.

This sequence joins TRBV7-9 and TRBJ1-6, with D maybe TRBD1 (5 bases). Trimming took 2 bases from V and 10 from J, leaving 6 bases between them. CDR1 is SEHNR and CDR2 is FQNEAQ in the germline V gene (reference sequence). The CDR3 consists of 12 residues. CDR3: CASSLKGSPLHF. The CDR3 DNA sequence: TGTGCCAGCAGCTTAAAGGGGTCACCCCTCCACTTT.

The chain combines TRBV5-1 with TRBJ2-3, with D possibly being TRBD1 (5 bases). The CDR3 loop spans 16 amino acids. Deletions cut 0 bases from V and 0 bases from J, with 11 bases between. Germline loops: CDR1 SGHRS, CDR2 YFSETQ. CDR3 DNA: TGCGCCAGCAGCTTGGTGGGGCGGTCTAGCACAGATACGCAGTATTTT. Its protein is CASSLVGRSSTDTQYF.

Remarks on this clone: Different DNA sequences within this sample yield the same CDR3. This sequence joins TRBV7-8 and TRBJ1-1; no clear D. This CDR3 spans 14 amino acids. The V end was cut by 1 base, the J end by 1 base, with 7 bases between. The V gene's germline CDR1 is SGHVS and CDR2 FQNEAQ. CDR3 sequence (DNA): TGTGCCAGCAGCTTAGTTGCAGGGAACACTGAAGCTTTCTTT. The encoded protein is CASSLVAGNTEAFF.

The CDR3: CATSRVSVLSAQNTEAFF. CDR3 in DNA: TGTGCCACCAGCAGAGTCTCGGTCCTTAGTGCCCAGAACACTGAAGCTTTCTTT. The V and J genes are TRBV15 and TRBJ1-1; D not certain. Germline CDR1 reads LNHNV; CDR2 reads YYDKDF (reference sequence). V was shortened by 1 base and J by 1 base, with 19 bases between the two germline ends. CDR3 length equals 18 residues. The full variable domain, its missing parts supplied by reference TRBV15 and TRBJ1-1, is DAMVIQNPRYQVTQFGKPVTLSCSQTLNHNVMYWYQQKSSQAPKLLFHYYDKDFNNEADTPDNFQSRRPNTSFCFLDIRSPGLGDTAMYLCATSRVSVLSAQNTEAFFGQGTRLTVV.

The chain joins TRBV28 to TRBJ1-2, with 9 bases aligning to TRBD1. This CDR3 is built from 13 residues. J gave up 3 bases and V 6 bases, and 2 bases lay outside the gene matches. In germline, CDR1 is MDHEN, CDR2 SYDVKM. CDR3 DNA sequence: TGTGCCAGCAGCCGGACAGGGGACTATGGCTACACCTTC. This sequence encodes CASSRTGDYGYTF.

The chain employs TRBV5-1 and TRBJ1-1, with 7 bases aligning to TRBD1. Looked up from germline, CDR1 is SGHRS and CDR2 is YFSETQ. This CDR3 comprises 15 residues. V lost 2 bases, J lost 8 bases, and 12 bases stayed unmatched. The CDR3 DNA follows: TGCGCCAGCAGCTTTACAGGGACCGGGACAGAGGAAGCTTTCTTT. Translated, it gives CASSFTGTGTEEAFF.

The chain is built from TRBV5-8 and TRBJ1-2; weak D call: TRBD1 (5 bases). The CDR3 totals 14 residues. V lost 3 bases to trimming and J lost 3 bases, with 12 bases between them. Germline V gene data show CDR1 as SGHTS and CDR2 as YDEGEE. CDR3 loop: CASSYRDGYYGYTF. The CDR3 DNA is TGTGCCAGCAGCTACCGGGACGGATACTATGGCTACACCTTC.

This chain links TRBV5-1 with TRBJ2-3, with D possibly being TRBD1 (5 bases). CDR3 length: 15 residues. V lost 4 bases and J lost 2, with 14 bases in between. Germline V CDR1 and CDR2: SGHRS, YFSETQ. The DNA for the CDR3 is TGCGCCAGCAGCCAGTCGACAGTCTCCACAGATACGCAGTATTTT. It specifies CASSQSTVSTDTQYF.

This chain links TRBV5-1 with TRBJ1-4; tentatively, D is TRBD1 (6 bases). Germline assignment: CDR1 SGHRS and CDR2 YFSETQ. The V and J ends lost 4 bases and 8 bases respectively, with 15 bases between them. The length of the CDR3 is 14 residues. CDR3 sequence: CASSVGGAYEKLFF. The CDR3 bases are TGCGCCAGCAGCGTGGGGGGCGCTTACGAAAAACTGTTTTTT.

This chain links TRBV6-5 with TRBJ2-7, with D perhaps matching TRBD1 (5 bases). This CDR3 has 12 amino acids. CDR1 and CDR2 (germline): MNHEY, SVGAGI. The V and J ends lost 11 bases and 2 bases respectively, with 13 bases between them. CDR3 DNA sequence: TGTGCCTCGCAGGGCCTTACCTACGAGCAGTACTTC. It translates to CASQGLTYEQYF.

The chain is built from TRBV19 and TRBJ2-2; 9 positions match TRBD2. The CDR3 contains 17 residues. Germline CDR1 and CDR2: LNHDA and SQIVND (reference sequence). V lost 7 bases to trimming and J lost 7 bases; unmatched junction nucleotides: 16. DNA of the CDR3: TGTGCCAGTAAGTTAGGTCTGGCTAGCGGGACCGGCGGGGAGCTGTTTTTT. Translated: CASKLGLASGTGGELFF.

The rearrangement joins TRBV4-1 to TRBJ2-1, with TRBD1 matching over 7 bases. The CDR3 sequence is 18 residues long. Trimming took 2 bases from V and 2 from J; bases not matched to a gene: 12. Germline CDR1 reads MGHRA; CDR2 reads YSYEKL. Here the CDR3 reads CASSQNEGGSPTYNEQFF. CDR3 DNA: TGCGCCAGCAGCCAAAACGAAGGGGGCTCGCCAACCTACAATGAGCAGTTCTTC.

The rearrangement joins TRBV5-1 to TRBJ1-1; 11 nucleotides agree with TRBD1. The CDR3 has 15 residues. Germline V lookup: CDR1 SGHRS, CDR2 YFSETQ. Trimming cost V 3 bases and J 5 bases; bases outside gene matches: 6. CDR3 protein: CASSWTGGAGTEAFF. CDR3 DNA sequence: TGCGCCAGCAGCTGGACAGGGGGCGCAGGTACTGAAGCTTTCTTT.

The gene calls are TRBV11-3 and TRBJ2-5; no clear D gene. There are 13 residues in the CDR3. Trimming removed 5 bases from V and 1 base from J, with 8 bases in between. CDR1 and CDR2 (germline): SGHNT, YENEEA. The CDR3 loop is CASSPSLQETQYF. Written as DNA, the CDR3 is TGTGCCAGCAGCCCCTCCCTCCAAGAGACCCAGTACTTC.

The chain is built from TRBV5-1 and TRBJ1-4; D might be TRBD1 (5 bases). There are 14 residues in the CDR3. Deletions cut 4 bases from V and 3 bases from J, with 10 bases between. Germline CDR1 is SGHRS and CDR2 is YFSETQ. The CDR3 sequence is CASSLGTANEKLFF. For the CDR3, the DNA is TGCGCCAGCAGCCTCGGGACGGCTAATGAAAAACTGTTTTTT. Full variable domain (rest looked up from reference TRBV5-1 and TRBJ1-4): KAGVTQTPRYLIKTRGQQVTLSCSPISGHRSVSWYQQTPGQGLQFLFEYFSETQRNKGNFPGRFSGRQFSNSRSEMNVSTLELGDSALYLCASSLGTANEKLFFGSGTQLSVL.

The J gene is TRBJ1-1, the V gene TRBV7-9; D perhaps matches TRBD1 (5 bases). The CDR3 covers 14 residues. The germline CDR1 and CDR2 sequences are SEHNR and FQNEAQ (reference sequence). V lost 4 bases and J lost 4, with 13 bases in between. Here the CDR3 reads CASSYQPGGTEAFF. Here the CDR3 DNA reads TGTGCCAGCAGCTATCAGCCCGGGGGCACTGAAGCTTTCTTT.

The gene calls are TRBV7-9 and TRBJ2-5; TRBD2 matches 14 bases. V lost 4 bases, J lost 5 bases, and 9 bases stayed unmatched. The length of the CDR3 is 17 residues. Germline CDR1 SEHNR, CDR2 FQNEAQ (reference sequence). For the CDR3, the DNA is TGTGCCAGCAGCTCCCCGACTAGCGGGGGGGCCGACGAGACCCAGTACTTC. Translating it yields CASSSPTSGGADETQYF.

The rearrangement joins TRBV6-4 to TRBJ2-3; D may be TRBD2 (5 bases). V lost 5 bases to trimming and J lost 4 bases, with 16 bases between them. Germline CDR1 MRHNA, CDR2 SNTAGT. The CDR3 has 15 amino acids. CDR3 protein: CASSSGQPGPDTQYF. In nucleotides, the CDR3 is TGTGCCAGCAGTAGCGGTCAGCCTGGGCCAGATACGCAGTATTTT.

This sequence joins TRBV7-9 and TRBJ1-4; no firm D call. CDR1 is SEHNR and CDR2 is FQNEAQ in the germline V gene (reference sequence). The V end lost 3 bases, the J end lost 2 bases, and 10 bases lay between the germline ends. This CDR3 is 15 amino acids long. CDR3 nucleotides: TGTGCCAGCAGCTTTCTTAGCGGGACTAATGAAAAACTGTTTTTT. Protein sequence: CASSFLSGTNEKLFF.